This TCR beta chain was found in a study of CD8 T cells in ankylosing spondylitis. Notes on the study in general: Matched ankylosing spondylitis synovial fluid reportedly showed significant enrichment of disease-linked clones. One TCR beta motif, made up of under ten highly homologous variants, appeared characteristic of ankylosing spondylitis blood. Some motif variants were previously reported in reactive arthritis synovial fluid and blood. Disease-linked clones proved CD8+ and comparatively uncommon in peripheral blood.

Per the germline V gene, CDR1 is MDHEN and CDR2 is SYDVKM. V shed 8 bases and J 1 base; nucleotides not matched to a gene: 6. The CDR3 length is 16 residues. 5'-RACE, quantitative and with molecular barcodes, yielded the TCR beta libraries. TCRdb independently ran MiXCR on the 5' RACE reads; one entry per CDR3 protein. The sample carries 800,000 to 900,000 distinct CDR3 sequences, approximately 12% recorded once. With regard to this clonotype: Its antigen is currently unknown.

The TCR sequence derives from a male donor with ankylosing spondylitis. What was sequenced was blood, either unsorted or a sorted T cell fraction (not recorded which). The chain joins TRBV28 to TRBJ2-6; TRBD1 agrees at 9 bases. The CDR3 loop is CASSGQGLSGANVLTF. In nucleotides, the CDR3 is TGTGCCAGCTCGGGACAGGGATTGTCTGGGGCCAACGTCCTGACTTTC.